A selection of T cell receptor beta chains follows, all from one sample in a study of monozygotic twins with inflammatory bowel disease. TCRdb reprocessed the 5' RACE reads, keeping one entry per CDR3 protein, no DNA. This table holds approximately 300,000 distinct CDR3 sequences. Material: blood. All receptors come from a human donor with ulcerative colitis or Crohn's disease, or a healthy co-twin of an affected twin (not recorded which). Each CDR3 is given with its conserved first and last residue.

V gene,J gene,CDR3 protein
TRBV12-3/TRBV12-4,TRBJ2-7,CASSQKAGYEQYF
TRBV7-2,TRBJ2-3,CASTPGGTATDTQYF
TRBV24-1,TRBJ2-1,CATSDPVTVSNEQFF
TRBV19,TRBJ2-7,CASSISPTGSYEQYF
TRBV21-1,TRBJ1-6,CASSKEAHNSPLHF
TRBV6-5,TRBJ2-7,CASSYSGGGSYEQYF
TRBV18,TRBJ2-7,CASSSSTGAEQYF
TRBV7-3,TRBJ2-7,CASSFMGKEKTYEQYF
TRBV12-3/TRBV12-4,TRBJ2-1,CASSTLAGGTNEQFF
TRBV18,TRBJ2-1,CASSALELRDREFF
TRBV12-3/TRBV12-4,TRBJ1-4,CASSLYRVPDEKLFF
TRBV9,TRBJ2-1,CASSVEGREQFF
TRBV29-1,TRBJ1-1,CSYGRNTEAFF
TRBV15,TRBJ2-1,CATSRDWGQGYNEQFF
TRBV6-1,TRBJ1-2,CASRPSQGAYGYTF
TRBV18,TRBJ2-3,CASSPSATPSTDTQYF
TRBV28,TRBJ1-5,CASSFGGRVPEPQHF
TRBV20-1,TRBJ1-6,CSAQTLAGVKGVDNSPLHF
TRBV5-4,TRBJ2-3,CASSLKLLAGLTDTQYF
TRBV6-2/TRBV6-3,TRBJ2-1,CASSWTGTSVGGEQFF
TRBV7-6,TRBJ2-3,CASSLDPVTDTQYF
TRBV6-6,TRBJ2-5,CASSGQGAKETQYF
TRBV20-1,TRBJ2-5,CSNARSLQETQYF
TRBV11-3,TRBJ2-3,CASSSQGTDTQYF
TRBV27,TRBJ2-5,CASSGAGGGETQYF
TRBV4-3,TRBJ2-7,CASSQDLGSLGYEQYF
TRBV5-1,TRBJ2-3,CASTFRFYPSTDTQYF
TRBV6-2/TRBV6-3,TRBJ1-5,CASSLRTSIRGYSNQPQHF
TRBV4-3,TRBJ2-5,CASSQEQGVETQYF
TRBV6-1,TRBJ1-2,CASSEREWGYTF
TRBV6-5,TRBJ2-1,CASSYSSGGAYNEQFF
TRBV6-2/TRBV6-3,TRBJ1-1,CASSRTGRGSTEAFF
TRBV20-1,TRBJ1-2,CSASLWYGYTF
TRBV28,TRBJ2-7,CASSPSGSGSFYEQYF
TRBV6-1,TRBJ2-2,CASRAELAGFTGELFF
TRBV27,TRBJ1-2,CASSFRDRGLGGDYGYTF
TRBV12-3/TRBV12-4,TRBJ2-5,CASSRWTVGETQYF
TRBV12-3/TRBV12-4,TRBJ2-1,CASRLAGGRNEQFF
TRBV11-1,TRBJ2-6,CASSLLGTGVRYSGANVLTF
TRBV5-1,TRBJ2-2,CASSLDGGRTSGNTGELFF
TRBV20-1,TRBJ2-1,CSAFGLDSYNEQFF
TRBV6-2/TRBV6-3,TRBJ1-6,CASSYWEASNSPLHF
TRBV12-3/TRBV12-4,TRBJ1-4,CASRLMDGRNEKLFF
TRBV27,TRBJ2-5,CASSSSEGQSQTQYF
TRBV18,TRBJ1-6,CASSDRPRYSPLHF
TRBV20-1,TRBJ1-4,CSARSVYEKLFF
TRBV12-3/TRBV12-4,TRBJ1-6,CASSPGQFYNSPLHF